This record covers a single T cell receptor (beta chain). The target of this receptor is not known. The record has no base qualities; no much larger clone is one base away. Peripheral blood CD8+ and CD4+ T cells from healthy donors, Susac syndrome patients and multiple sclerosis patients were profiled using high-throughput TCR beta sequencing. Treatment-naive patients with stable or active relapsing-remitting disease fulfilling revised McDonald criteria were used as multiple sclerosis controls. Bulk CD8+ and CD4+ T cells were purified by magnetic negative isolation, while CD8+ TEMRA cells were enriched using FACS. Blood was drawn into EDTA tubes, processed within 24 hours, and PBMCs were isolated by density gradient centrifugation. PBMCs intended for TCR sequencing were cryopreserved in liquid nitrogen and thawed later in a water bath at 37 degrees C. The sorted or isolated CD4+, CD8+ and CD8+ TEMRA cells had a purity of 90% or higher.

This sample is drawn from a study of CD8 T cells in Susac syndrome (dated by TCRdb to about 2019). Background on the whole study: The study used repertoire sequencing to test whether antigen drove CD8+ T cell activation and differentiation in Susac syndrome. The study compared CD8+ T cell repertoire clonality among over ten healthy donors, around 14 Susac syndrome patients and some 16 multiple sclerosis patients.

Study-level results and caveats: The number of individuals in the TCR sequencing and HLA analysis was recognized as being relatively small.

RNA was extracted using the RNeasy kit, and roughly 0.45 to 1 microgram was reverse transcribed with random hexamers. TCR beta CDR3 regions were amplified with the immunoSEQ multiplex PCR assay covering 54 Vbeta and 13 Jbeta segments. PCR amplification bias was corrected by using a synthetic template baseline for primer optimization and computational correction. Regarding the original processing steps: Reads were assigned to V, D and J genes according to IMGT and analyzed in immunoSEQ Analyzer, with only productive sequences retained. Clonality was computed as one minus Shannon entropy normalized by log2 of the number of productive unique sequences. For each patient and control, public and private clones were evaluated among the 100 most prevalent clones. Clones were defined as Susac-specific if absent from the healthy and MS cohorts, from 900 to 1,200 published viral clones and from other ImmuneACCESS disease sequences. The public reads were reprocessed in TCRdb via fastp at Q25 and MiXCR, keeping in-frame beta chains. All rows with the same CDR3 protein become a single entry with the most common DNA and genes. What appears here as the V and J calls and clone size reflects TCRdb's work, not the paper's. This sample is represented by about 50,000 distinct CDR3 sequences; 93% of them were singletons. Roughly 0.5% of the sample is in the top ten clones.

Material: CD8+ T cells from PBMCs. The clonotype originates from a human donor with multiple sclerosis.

The CDR3 is CASSTDTRYNEQFF. The sequence in DNA is TGTGCCAGTTCGACCGATACCAGATACAATGAGCAGTTCTTC. The sequence links TRBV25-1 to TRBJ2-1; too little of a D gene remains to name it. From cysteine to phenylalanine, the CDR3 is 14 amino acids long. Only the CDR3 DNA stays, 42 bases, in frame from base 1. The germline V gene provides CDR1 MGHDK and CDR2 SYGVNS. V drops 9 bases and J drops 4 bases, leaving 16 bases in between.